Below are 14 T cell receptor beta chains sequenced from a single sample in a study of T cells in Graves' hyperthyroidism and ophthalmopathy. Using RNA transcripts as the source, TCR beta CDR3 regions were amplified. HTBI primers were used for first-round RT-PCR of the TCR CDR3. One entry per CDR3 protein results from TCRdb running MiXCR on the multiplex PCR reads. Of some 300,000 distinct CDR3 sequences in the sample, 15% to 20% were seen once. Specimen: blood. The receptors derive from a man aged 45-65 years with Graves' ophthalmopathy.

In this sample, this clonotype turned up many times. The chain is built from TRBV2 and TRBJ2-3, with D uncertain. There are 16 residues in the CDR3. Trimming stripped 2 bases from V and 1 base from J, with 13 bases between. Germline loops: CDR1 SNHLY, CDR2 FYNNEI. The CDR3 nucleotides are TGTGCCAGCAGTGAAAGCGCAGTCCGACGCACAGATACGCAGTATTTT. This codes for CASSESAVRRTDTQYF.

This clonotype was seen only a few times. V and J are TRBV20-1 and TRBJ2-5; D is tentatively TRBD1 or TRBD2 (5 bases each). Germline V gene lookup returns CDR1 DFQATT and CDR2 SNEGSKA (reference sequence). This CDR3 contains 12 residues. This chain's CDR3 is CRWDGRSETQYF. The DNA for the CDR3 is TGCAGGTGGGACGGGCGGTCAGAGACCCAGTACTTC.

V is TRBV5-1 and J is TRBJ2-7; TRBD2 aligns across 8 bases. The CDR3 is 16 residues long. Germline V gene lookup returns CDR1 SGHRS and CDR2 YFSETQ. V trimming: 4 bases; J trimming: 4 bases; junction bases outside the gene matches: 13. CDR3: CASSAKGVAGNYEQYF. CDR3 sequence (DNA): TGCGCCAGCAGCGCAAAGGGAGTAGCGGGAAATTACGAGCAGTACTTC. Variable domain in full (rest from reference TRBV5-1 and TRBJ2-7): KAGVTQTPRYLIKTRGQQVTLSCSPISGHRSVSWYQQTPGQGLQFLFEYFSETQRNKGNFPGRFSGRQFSNSRSEMNVSTLELGDSALYLCASSAKGVAGNYEQYFGPGTRLTVT.

This clonotype was counted a few times. The CDR3 DNA reads as TGTGCCAGCAGTGCCCCGGGGGGAGGGACTAGCGGGACCGGGGAGCTGTTTTTT. It translates to CASSAPGGGTSGTGELFF. The chain employs TRBV6-1 and TRBJ2-2; 12 nucleotides agree with TRBD2. The V gene's germline CDR1 is MNHNS and CDR2 SASEGT. CDR3 length: 18 amino acids. The V and J ends lost 4 bases and 5 bases, in that order; junction bases with no gene match: 11.

This clonotype was seen more than once but under ten times. The junction shows a germline mismatch at one end, possibly a read error. The chain couples TRBV28 to TRBJ2-5; 8 bases match TRBD2. The CDR3 spans 16 residues. Germline loops: CDR1 MDHEN, CDR2 SYDVKM. The CDR3 sequence is CASSYTPGDGGVTRYF. The DNA of the CDR3 is TGTGCCAGCAGCTATACTCCAGGAGACGGGGGGGTGACCCGGTACTTC.

The table lists this clonotype with many counts. The J gene is TRBJ2-7, the V gene TRBV6-1; D uncertain. The V and J ends lost 8 bases and 3 bases respectively, with 14 bases between them. The CDR3 spans 13 residues. Germline V gene lookup returns CDR1 MNHNS and CDR2 SASEGT. CDR3 DNA: TGTGCCAGCGCTTTAGGACGGAACTACGAGCAGTACTTC. Protein sequence: CASALGRNYEQYF.

The chain uses TRBV27 and TRBJ2-7; 11 positions match TRBD2. Germline assignment: CDR1 MNHEY and CDR2 SMNVEV (reference sequence). This CDR3 is built from 16 residues. V was clipped by 5 bases and J by 4 bases; unmatched bases: 10. The CDR3 sequence: CASSRTAASGGYEQYF. The CDR3 DNA reads TGTGCCAGCAGTCGAACCGCGGCTAGCGGGGGGTACGAGCAGTACTTC.

There are a few counts of this clonotype. V usage is TRBV27 and J usage is TRBJ2-3, with TRBD2 matching over 10 bases. V trimming: 5 bases; J trimming: 0 bases; junction bases outside the gene matches: 5. The CDR3 consists of 16 residues. Germline V gene sequence: CDR1 MNHEY, CDR2 SMNVEV (reference sequence). CDR3 loop: CASSLGTSESTDTQYF. The DNA of the CDR3 is TGTGCCAGCAGTCTCGGGACTAGCGAGAGCACAGATACGCAGTATTTT.

The table lists this clonotype with many counts. The chain uses TRBV2 and TRBJ2-7; D is ambiguous. The CDR3 is 12 residues long. V lost 7 bases and J 2 bases, leaving 9 bases between the germline ends. CDR1 is SNHLY, CDR2 FYNNEI, per germline. The CDR3 DNA follows: TGTGCCAGCACCAGCCAAACCTACGAGCAGTACTTC. Translated, it gives CASTSQTYEQYF.

In this sample, this clonotype turned up many times. The chain uses TRBV5-1 and TRBJ2-2, with 10 bases matching TRBD2. CDR3 length: 17 amino acids. The germline V gene encodes CDR1 SGHRS and CDR2 YFSETQ. J lost 1 base, V lost 3 bases, and 6 bases had no gene match. The DNA for the CDR3 is TGCGCCAGCAGCTCCCGACTAGCGGGTGTGAACACCGGGGAGCTGTTTTTT. Encoded protein: CASSSRLAGVNTGELFF.

This clonotype came up many times. CDR3 sequence reads: CSVWGRLNTEAFF. The CDR3 nucleotides are TGCAGCGTTTGGGGACGGCTGAACACTGAAGCTTTCTTT. The rearrangement joins TRBV29-1 to TRBJ1-1; D may be TRBD1 (5 bases). Germline values: CDR1 SQVTM, CDR2 ANQGSEA. CDR3 length: 13 residues. Trimming cost V 5 bases and J 0 bases, with 10 bases left between them. Looking up the rest from reference TRBV29-1 and TRBJ1-1 gives the full variable domain: SAVISQKPSRDICQRGTSLTIQCQVDSQVTMMFWYRQQPGQSLTLIATANQGSEATYESGFVIDKFPISRPNLTFSTLTVSNMSPEDSSIYLCSVWGRLNTEAFFGQGTRLTVV.

This clonotype was recorded at least ten times. The rearrangement uses TRBV6-1 and TRBJ1-1, with no clear D. The CDR3 consists of 15 residues. Between the trimmed V and J ends, which lost 5 bases and 0 bases, there was a span of 13 bases. The germline V gene has CDR1 MNHNS and CDR2 SASEGT. The CDR3 sequence: CASSFASGLNTEAFF. In DNA form, the CDR3 reads TGTGCCAGCAGTTTCGCCTCAGGATTGAACACTGAAGCTTTCTTT.

The chain couples TRBV5-1 to TRBJ1-1; a possible D gene is TRBD1 (5 bases). The germline CDR1 and CDR2 sequences are SGHRS and YFSETQ. Trimming cost V 1 base and J 0 bases, with 16 bases left between them. The length of the CDR3 is 17 residues. The CDR3 region is CASSLRQLPFMNTEAFF. As DNA, the CDR3 is TGCGCCAGCAGCTTGCGACAGCTTCCTTTCATGAACACTGAAGCTTTCTTT.

J is TRBJ2-5 and V is TRBV5-1; the D gene could be TRBD1 or TRBD2 (5 bases each). Germline assignment: CDR1 SGHRS and CDR2 YFSETQ. This CDR3 region has 14 residues. Trimming stripped 4 bases from V and 7 bases from J, with 17 bases between. CDR3 coding DNA: TGCGCCAGCAGCCCCGGGACGGAAATAGGGACCCAGTACTTC. It yields the protein CASSPGTEIGTQYF.